These 31 T cell receptor beta chains originate from one sample sequenced in a study of blood T cells in healthy people across ages. The second PCR ran 7 to 11 cycles with a sample-barcoded 5' primer and J-beta primers. Via MiXCR, TCRdb re-called the 5' RACE reads, giving one row per CDR3 protein. This sample has around 990,000 distinct CDR3 sequences, with 25% found just once. The same sample was also used in a study of T cells of mothers and their children.

The specimen was blood. The origin of the receptors is a girl aged 2 to 9 in good health.

The V call is TRBV20-1, the J call TRBJ1-5, with D perhaps TRBD1 (5 bases). The CDR3 extends over 15 amino acids. The ends were cut back, 1 base at V and 2 bases at J, with 12 bases in the middle. The V gene's germline CDR1 is DFQATT and CDR2 SNEGSKA (reference sequence). CDR3 nucleotides: TGCAGTGCTAGAGTCCCCGGGGCGGGCAATCAGCCCCAGCATTTT. Encoded protein: CSARVPGAGNQPQHF.

The J gene is TRBJ2-1, the V gene TRBV14; 9 bases align to TRBD1. With 1 base clipped from V and 9 bases from J, the junction kept 10 bases outside the gene matches. CDR1 and CDR2 from the germline V gene are SGHDN and FVKESK. The CDR3 contains 16 residues. The chain's CDR3 is CASSQVLGTGITEQFF. The DNA for the CDR3 is TGTGCCAGCAGCCAAGTTCTGGGGACAGGGATAACTGAGCAGTTCTTC.

This clonotype was seen more than once but under ten times. V and J are TRBV5-1 and TRBJ2-4; D gene ambiguous. The V and J ends lost 4 bases and 9 bases respectively, with 20 bases between them. CDR1 and CDR2 (germline): SGHRS, YFSETQ. The CDR3 length is 15 residues. The CDR3 DNA reads TGCGCCAGCAGCCATGGTGGGGTCAGATCGGGCATTCAGTACTTC. This encodes CASSHGGVRSGIQYF.

This clonotype was observed a handful of times. The genes are TRBV5-1 and TRBJ2-7, with 10 bases lining up with TRBD2. The CDR3 length is 15 residues. V lost 4 bases, J lost 7 bases, and 11 bases stayed unmatched. Germline CDR1 and CDR2: SGHRS and YFSETQ. CDR3 coding DNA: TGCGCCAGCAGCCGGTCTAGCGGGAGATCGAGAGAGCAGTACTTC. It codes for CASSRSSGRSREQYF.

This clonotype was recorded a few times. The chain employs TRBV10-3 and TRBJ2-6; D may be TRBD1 (5 bases). Between the trimmed V and J ends, which lost 6 bases and 1 base, there was a span of 10 bases. The CDR3 is 15 amino acids. Germline V gene data show CDR1 as ENHRY and CDR2 as SYGVKD. This CDR3 reads CAISAQVSGANVLTF. The CDR3 region has the DNA TGTGCCATCAGCGCACAGGTTTCTGGGGCCAACGTCCTGACTTTC.

This chain connects TRBV9 to TRBJ2-3, with TRBD2 matching 14 bases. Germline CDR1 reads SGDLS; CDR2 reads YYNGEE. The CDR3 sequence is 18 residues long. J lost 3 bases, V lost 0 bases, and 6 bases had no gene match. DNA of the CDR3: TGTGCCAGCAGCGTAGTTGGGACTAGCGGGGGCTGGACAGATACGCAGTATTTT. Translation gives CASSVVGTSGGWTDTQYF.

The genes are TRBV27 and TRBJ2-1, with D tentatively TRBD2 (7 bases). The J call is in doubt because the DNA end fits TRBJ2-5 better. Germline CDR1 MNHEY, CDR2 SMNVEV (reference sequence). The CDR3 runs to 15 residues. CDR3 DNA: TGTGCCAGCAGTCTGAGGGGGGAGGGTAGGGAGACCCAGTACTTC. Protein sequence: CASSLRGEGRETQYF.

This clonotype was counted only a few times. The genes are TRBV20-1 and TRBJ2-5, with 10 bases fitting TRBD2. V shed 4 bases and J 4 bases; nucleotides not matched to a gene: 12. Germline lookup yields CDR1 DFQATT and CDR2 SNEGSKA (reference sequence). The CDR3 spans 16 residues. The CDR3 here is CSATSGSMGWGETQYF. The CDR3 region has the DNA TGCAGTGCTACTAGCGGGAGTATGGGGTGGGGAGAGACCCAGTACTTC.

The J gene is TRBJ2-3, the V gene TRBV6-5, with 7 bases matching TRBD2. This CDR3 has 15 amino acids. V lost 5 bases and J lost 2; bases outside the gene matches: 7. Germline lookup yields CDR1 MNHEY and CDR2 SVGAGI. The CDR3: CASSNRGELTDTQYF. For the CDR3, the DNA is TGTGCCAGCAGTAACCGGGGGGAGCTCACAGATACGCAGTATTTT.

This chain links TRBV27 with TRBJ2-3; tentatively, D is TRBD2 (5 bases). The CDR3 is made up of 14 amino acids. Per germline, CDR1 MNHEY and CDR2 SMNVEV (reference sequence). V was cut by 8 bases and J by 0 bases, with 12 bases left in between. This chain's CDR3 is CASSDGISTDTQYF. The CDR3 DNA follows: TGTGCCAGCTCCGACGGGATAAGCACAGATACGCAGTATTTT.

The chain links TRBV29-1 to TRBJ1-5; no firm D call. Germline loops: CDR1 SQVTM, CDR2 ANQGSEA. CDR3 size: 16 residues. V dropped 7 bases and J dropped 1 base, with 20 bases sitting between them. In DNA, the CDR3 is TGCAGCGCGCCCCCCGACTGGTGTGGAAGCAATCAGCCCCAGCATTTT. It yields the protein CSAPPDWCGSNQPQHF.

This sequence joins TRBV7-6 and TRBJ2-2; TRBD1 might be the D (5 bases). This CDR3 contains 15 residues. The germline V gene encodes CDR1 SGHVS and CDR2 FNYEAQ. Trimming removed 6 bases at V and 0 bases at J, with 11 bases between. The CDR3 DNA follows: TGTGCCAGCAGACCTGGGGCCGCGAACACCGGGGAGCTGTTTTTT. Protein: CASRPGAANTGELFF.

This clonotype has a handful of counts. This sequence joins TRBV29-1 and TRBJ2-3, with TRBD2 matching 7 bases. Trimming took 8 bases from V and 6 from J; bases not matched to a gene: 14. This CDR3 has 14 amino acids. Germline V gene lookup returns CDR1 SQVTM and CDR2 ANQGSEA. The CDR3 sequence: CSLRSGELKDTQYF. The CDR3 nucleotides read TGCAGCCTGAGGAGCGGGGAGCTCAAGGATACGCAGTATTTT.

This clonotype was detected a few times. The rearrangement links TRBV12-3 or TRBV12-4 to TRBJ2-1; 9 bases are a match to TRBD2. V shed 7 bases, J shed 3 bases, and the junction held 10 bases outside the gene matches. The CDR3 is 16 amino acids. In nucleotides, the CDR3 is TGTGCCAGCAACTCCGGGACTAGCATTGGCTACAATGAGCAGTTCTTC. This codes for CASNSGTSIGYNEQFF.

V usage is TRBV6-4 and J usage is TRBJ1-2, with a weak D call TRBD1 (5 bases). This CDR3 is 14 amino acids long. Trimming left V 6 bases short and J 7 bases short, with 18 bases between. Germline values: CDR1 MRHNA, CDR2 SNTAGT. CDR3 region: CASRDEGSGGGYTF. CDR3 sequence (DNA): TGTGCCAGCAGGGACGAAGGTTCCGGGGGTGGCTACACCTTC.

The V gene is TRBV29-1, the J gene TRBJ2-7, with D possibly TRBD2 on 5 matching bases. V was shortened by 5 bases and J by 5 bases, with 10 bases between the two germline ends. The CDR3 is made up of 11 amino acids. The V gene's germline CDR1 is SQVTM and CDR2 ANQGSEA. CDR3 sequence (DNA): TGCAGCGTTCAGAGAGGGAACGAGCAGTACTTC. Translating it yields CSVQRGNEQYF.

The chain couples TRBV11-2 to TRBJ2-3; TRBD2 agrees at 9 bases. CDR1 and CDR2 from the germline V gene are SGHAT and FQNNGV. The V gene end was trimmed by 8 bases and the J gene end by 3 bases; junction bases not matched to a gene: 18. CDR3 size: 18 residues. The CDR3 protein is CASETLGLAGIETDTQYF. The CDR3 nucleotides read TGTGCCAGCGAAACTCTAGGGCTAGCGGGAATTGAAACAGATACGCAGTATTTT.

To note about this clonotype: The junction does not match germline at one end; this may be a read error. The chain combines TRBV5-1 with TRBJ2-5, with 7 bases matching TRBD2. Germline CDR1 is SGHRS and CDR2 is YFSETQ. CDR3 size: 16 residues. In DNA, the CDR3 is TGCGCCAGCAGCTCGCGACCTAGCGGTAAGAACAATGAGCAGCTCTTC. Translation: CASSSRPSGKNNEQLF.

The genes are TRBV7-9 and TRBJ2-7; a weak D match, TRBD1 (6 bases). The CDR3 runs to 15 residues. Trimming removed 5 bases at V and 0 bases at J, with 14 bases between. Germline assignment: CDR1 SEHNR and CDR2 FQNEAQ (reference sequence). The CDR3 sequence: CASSPGTQYSYEQYF. The CDR3 DNA sequence: TGTGCCAGCAGCCCCGGGACACAGTACTCCTACGAGCAGTACTTC. The full variable domain, rest sourced from reference TRBV7-9 and TRBJ2-7, is DTGVSQNPRHKITKRGQNVTFRCDPISEHNRLYWYRQTLGQGPEFLTYFQNEAQLEKSRLLSDRFSAERPKGSFSTLEIQRTEQGDSAMYLCASSPGTQYSYEQYFGPGTRLTVT.

This clonotype was seen a few times. The chain uses TRBV24-1 and TRBJ1-2; 7 positions agree with TRBD1. This CDR3 is 15 amino acids long. Germline lookup yields CDR1 KGHDR and CDR2 SFDVKD. J gave up 3 bases and V 4 bases, and 7 bases lay outside the gene matches. CDR3: CATSDPTDRDYGYTF. CDR3 DNA sequence: TGTGCCACCAGTGACCCGACCGACAGGGACTATGGCTACACCTTC.

J is TRBJ2-7 and V is TRBV5-1; TRBD2 aligns across 9 bases. V trimming: 4 bases; J trimming: 0 bases; junction bases outside the gene matches: 14. The CDR3 has 18 residues. Germline V gene sequence: CDR1 SGHRS, CDR2 YFSETQ. CDR3 in DNA: TGCGCCAGCAGCACCGTTACCCTAGCGGGATCTTCCTCCTACGAGCAGTACTTC. It translates to CASSTVTLAGSSSYEQYF. Filled out from reference TRBV5-1 and TRBJ2-7, the complete variable domain reads KAGVTQTPRYLIKTRGQQVTLSCSPISGHRSVSWYQQTPGQGLQFLFEYFSETQRNKGNFPGRFSGRQFSNSRSEMNVSTLELGDSALYLCASSTVTLAGSSSYEQYFGPGTRLTVT.

This chain uses TRBV29-1 with TRBJ2-1; 9 nucleotides align to TRBD2. The CDR3 runs 19 residues. The trim removed 5 bases at V and 8 bases at J, leaving 25 bases unmatched. The V gene's germline CDR1 is SQVTM and CDR2 ANQGSEA. The CDR3 coding sequence is TGCAGCGTTAGAGACGCGGGCCTCCTAGCGGGAAGTGTGAACGATGAGCAGTTCTTC. Residues: CSVRDAGLLAGSVNDEQFF.

This clonotype was seen more than once but under ten times. The chain links TRBV9 to TRBJ2-7, with D tentatively TRBD2 (5 bases). Trimming shortened V by 2 bases and J by 3 bases, and 12 bases separated the two germline ends. The CDR3 totals 14 residues. Looked up from germline, CDR1 is SGDLS and CDR2 is YYNGEE. Written as DNA, the CDR3 is TGTGCCAGCAGCGTCGGAGGATGGGACTACGAGCAGTACTTC. Translating it yields CASSVGGWDYEQYF.

This clonotype was observed a handful of times. The gene calls are TRBV14 and TRBJ2-5; unclear D gene. The V end lost 0 bases, the J end lost 2 bases, and 10 bases lay between the germline ends. The germline V gene has CDR1 SGHDN and CDR2 FVKESK. There are 15 residues in the CDR3. The CDR3 sequence is CASSQEFPGQETQYF. The CDR3 nucleotides read TGTGCCAGCAGCCAAGAGTTCCCCGGTCAAGAGACCCAGTACTTC.

This clonotype was detected only a few times. V and J are TRBV6-2 or TRBV6-3 and TRBJ2-7; 7 bases are a match to TRBD1. V gave up 6 bases and J gave up 0 bases; unmatched junction bases: 14. The germline V gene encodes CDR1 MNHEY and CDR2 SVGEGT. The CDR3 loop spans 17 amino acids. This chain's CDR3 is CASSFTRQGRSSYEQYF. CDR3 bases: TGTGCCAGCAGCTTTACGCGACAGGGACGGAGCTCCTACGAGCAGTACTTC.

This clonotype showed up just a few times. V gene TRBV7-2 combines with J gene TRBJ2-3; D gene unclear. Per germline, CDR1 SGHTA and CDR2 FQGNSA. Trimming cost V 4 bases and J 3 bases, with 14 bases left between them. The CDR3 length is 15 residues. CDR3 amino acids: CASSSPTIVTDTQYF. The CDR3, as DNA: TGTGCCAGCAGCTCCCCCACAATCGTTACAGATACGCAGTATTTT.

This clonotype came up a few times. The chain uses TRBV6-2 or TRBV6-3 and TRBJ2-1; D is undetermined. CDR3 length: 13 amino acids. V was pared by 5 bases and J by 9 bases, with 14 bases between. The germline CDR1 and CDR2 sequences are MNHEY and SVGEGT. Here the CDR3 reads CASSAPPISEQFF. CDR3 coding DNA: TGTGCCAGCAGTGCCCCACCCATTTCTGAGCAGTTCTTC.

The chain joins TRBV4-3 to TRBJ1-2, with TRBD1 matching over 7 bases. The CDR3 sequence is 15 residues long. The V and J ends lost 5 bases and 5 bases, in that order; junction bases with no gene match: 11. Germline V gene sequence: CDR1 LGHNA, CDR2 YSLEER. In DNA, the CDR3 is TGCGCCAGCAGCGCAATCAAAGGGGGCGCGTATGGCTACACCTTC. Translating gives CASSAIKGGAYGYTF.

The V and J genes are TRBV28 and TRBJ2-5; 7 bases are a match to TRBD2. V was clipped by 4 bases and J by 1 base; unmatched bases: 12. The CDR3 runs 17 residues. Per germline, CDR1 MDHEN and CDR2 SYDVKM. Here the CDR3 reads CASSSPTGEGLQETQYF. In DNA form, the CDR3 reads TGTGCCAGCAGTTCCCCTACGGGGGAGGGCCTCCAAGAGACCCAGTACTTC.

J is TRBJ2-7 and V is TRBV20-1; possible D gene TRBD1, 5 bases. Trimming took off 7 bases at V and 2 bases at J, with 15 bases between the two ends. CDR1 and CDR2 from the germline V gene are DFQATT and SNEGSKA (reference sequence). The CDR3 sequence is 13 residues long. CDR3 residues: CSVVRVTPYEQYF. The CDR3 bases are TGCAGTGTCGTCAGGGTGACGCCCTACGAGCAGTACTTC.

This clonotype showed up just a few times. This rearrangement joins TRBV7-9 to TRBJ1-2; 11 bases are shared with TRBD1. The V and J ends lost 5 bases and 7 bases, in that order; junction bases with no gene match: 9. Germline CDR1 reads SEHNR; CDR2 reads FQNEAQ (reference sequence). The CDR3 is 15 amino acids. DNA for the CDR3: TGTGCCAGCAGCCCAACCGGACAGGGGGCAGGTGGCTACACCTTC. Its protein product is CASSPTGQGAGGYTF.